The source of this T cell receptor beta chain is a study of CD4 T cells in relation to SARS-CoV-2 and coronaviruses (dated by TCRdb to the early 2020s). Background for the entire study: Patient-derived lymphoblastoid cell lines were used to map the HLA restriction of shared crossreactive spike epitopes. A different TCR-beta assay, based on Illumina, was used to sequence expansion assays from other donors in the study. The study assessed, at the TCR clonotype level, memory CD4+ T cell crossreactivity between SARS-CoV-2 and common cold coronavirus spike proteins. The Adaptive Biotechnologies TCR-sequencing kit was used for samples from a few pre-COVID donors and for the naive versus memory experiments, whereas the other data were Illumina-based. The paper's findings and limits, for the study overall: Memory CD4+ clonotypes crossrecognizing SARS-CoV-2 and at least one common cold coronavirus spike were found in around 71% of donors. Since the crossreactivity analysis centred on spike protein, crossreactivity against other viral proteins was not assessed. Because no donor provided both pre-pandemic and post-infection samples, tracing the source of pre-existing responses was limited. Significantly weaker SARS-CoV-2-driven expansion was shown by crossreactive clones than by monoreactive clones, consistent with antigenic imprinting. Small numbers of patients and of tested TCRs were a limitation of the study. Sequencing naive versus memory cells indicated that the assay picks up memory recall responses, not primary responses primed during culture.

CD4+ T cells from unexposed donors were collected before the COVID-19 pandemic (2011-2018). Naive and memory CD4+ T cells were separated from cryopreserved PBMCs by CD4 enrichment followed by EasySep naive CD4+ T cell enrichment. Leukapheresis product for the unexposed donors was purchased commercially. Ficoll-Paque PLUS gradient centrifugation was used to isolate PBMCs from either whole blood or leukapheresis product. PBMCs were either used fresh in the expansion assay or cryopreserved at -140 degrees C. The QIAamp Micro DNA Kit was used to extract genomic DNA from the CD4+ T cells. Uncultured naive and memory CD4+ T cell DNA received deep-resolution immunoSEQ TCR-beta sequencing. Concerning the study's data processing: Preprocessing removed nonproductive sequences and CDR3s not starting with C, not ending with F or W, or shorter than 7 amino acids. Cultured and uncultured naive and memory CD4+ repertoires were searched for previously identified spike- and CEF-reactive CDR3s. CDR3 homology was measured as pairwise Levenshtein distance, computed with the stringdist R package after trimming three terminal residues from each end. TCRdb mirrors the immuneACCESS table, restricted to in-frame sequences. Some clones are absent from its copies; in checked studies, under half trace to an unresolved V gene, and the reason for the others is unknown. The V and J calls and the clone size are those of that table, but D and trimming were determined from the DNA. In all, the sample holds 60,000 to 65,000 clones, and about 94% of those were seen once. The top ten hold about 0.14% of the sample.

Comments on this clone: The specificity of this receptor is unknown. Base qualities are not recorded, but no much larger clone differs from it by a single base.

From the cysteine up to the phenylalanine, the CDR3 has a length of 14 residues. CDR3 DNA only is kept here, 42 bases in frame from base 1. Trimming costs V 5 bases and J 4 bases, and their ends lie 14 bases apart. The germline V gene encodes CDR1 LNHDA and CDR2 SQIVND (reference sequence). Sequenced material: naive CD4+ T cells from PBMCs. The sample's cell subset or site label, in plain terms: naive CD4+ T cells isolated by negative enrichment. The TCR sequence derives from a human donor in good health. The V and J segments used are TRBV19 and TRBJ1-1; the D gene remains uncertain. CDR3 region: CASSAREEGTEAFF. The DNA sequence follows: TGTGCCAGTAGTGCGAGAGAGGAGGGCACTGAAGCTTTCTTT.